This T cell receptor (beta chain) was retrieved from a study of blood T cell repertoires in COVID-19. About the research overall: Donors in the United States, Italy and Spain gave samples during acute or convalescent COVID-19. The cDNA or gDNA used as material had been derived from T cells, B-cell-depleted T cells, or PBMCs.

Original methodology: Amplification of reference gene primers was used by the study to estimate nucleated cell counts. Clones were sequenced by immunoSEQ multiplex PCR, and TCRdb holds only the in-frame ones, with some missing. V and J calls and clone size are as listed in that table; D and trimming were resolved from the DNA. This table holds around 130,000 clones, 80% to 90% found once. The germline gives CDR1 MNHEY, CDR2 SVGAGI. The CDR3 loop spans 15 amino acids. Unmatched junction bases numbered 6, after V lost 6 bases and J lost 5 bases. The sample was peripheral blood. The chain employs TRBV6-5 and TRBJ2-1, with 11 bases that match TRBD1. The clonotype comes from a woman aged 45-65 years with acute or convalescent COVID-19. The DNA of the CDR3 is TGTGCCAGCAGCTGGGGACAGGGGGGCCACAATGAGCAGTTCTTC. This gives the protein CASSWGQGGHNEQFF.